A single sample is the source of the 28 T cell receptor beta chains below, sequenced in a study of blood T cell repertoires in COVID-19. Some clones are missing from TCRdb's copy, which holds only in-frame ones; the method was immunoSEQ multiplex PCR. Of some 300,000 clones listed, about 90% are singletons. Sequencing used PBMCs or T cells enriched from blood (not recorded which). Receptors originate from a woman between 18 and 30 years old with acute COVID-19.

This clone was found once. The same CDR3 arises from other DNA sequences in this sample as well. The chain combines TRBV6-5 with TRBJ1-2, with 9 positions matching TRBD1. Trimming took 0 bases from V and 4 from J; bases not matched to a gene: 3. CDR3 size: 15 residues. Germline V gene data show CDR1 as MNHEY and CDR2 as SVGAGI. CDR3 loop: CASSYSRGQGYGYTF. CDR3 nucleotide sequence: TGTGCCAGCAGTTACTCGAGGGGACAGGGCTATGGCTACACCTTC.

The V and J genes are TRBV27 and TRBJ1-2; no clear D gene. Trimming removed 6 bases at V and 0 bases at J, with 14 bases between. Per germline, CDR1 MNHEY and CDR2 SMNVEV (reference sequence). The CDR3 has 15 amino acids. In DNA form, the CDR3 reads TGTGCCAGCAGGCCTCAGCGGCCTACTAACTATGGCTACACCTTC. Protein product: CASRPQRPTNYGYTF.

The chain employs TRBV27 and TRBJ1-5; no reliable D call. Germline CDR1 and CDR2: MNHEY and SMNVEV (reference sequence). V lost 6 bases and J lost 5, with 20 bases in between. The CDR3 extends over 16 amino acids. CDR3 DNA sequence: TGTGCCAGCAGCCCTCGGGAGGGAAAGGCTTATCAGCCCCAGCATTTT. Amino acid sequence: CASSPREGKAYQPQHF.

This clone was recorded once. The chain joins TRBV10-3 to TRBJ1-2; 8 nucleotides line up with TRBD1. V lost 5 bases to trimming and J lost 6 bases; unmatched junction nucleotides: 8. CDR1 is ENHRY, CDR2 SYGVKD, per germline. The CDR3 length is 14 residues. CDR3 bases: TGTGCCATCAGTCCGGGACAGGATGAAAATGGCTACACCTTC. This codes for CAISPGQDENGYTF.

The gene calls are TRBV2 and TRBJ1-5, with D unresolved. V lost 4 bases and J lost 1, with 11 bases in between. The CDR3 length is 15 residues. The germline CDR1 and CDR2 sequences are SNHLY and FYNNEI. CDR3 in amino acids: CASSARGGSNQPQHF. The DNA of the CDR3 is TGTGCCAGCAGTGCCCGGGGAGGGAGCAATCAGCCCCAGCATTTT.

The chain couples TRBV28 to TRBJ1-1, with D unclear. The CDR3 loop spans 14 amino acids. The V end was cut by 1 base, the J end by 3 bases, with 9 bases between. Germline V lookup: CDR1 MDHEN, CDR2 SYDVKM. The CDR3 bases are TGTGCCAGCAGTTTATCCCCGGACTACACTGAAGCTTTCTTT. Its translation: CASSLSPDYTEAFF. The complete variable domain, with remaining parts taken from reference TRBV28 and TRBJ1-1, reads DVKVTQSSRYLVKRTGEKVFLECVQDMDHENMFWYRQDPGLGLRLIYFSYDVKMKEKGDIPEGYSVSREKKERFSLILESASTNQTSMYLCASSLSPDYTEAFFGQGTRLTVV.

A remark on this clone: This specimen includes other DNA sequences encoding the same CDR3. The J gene is TRBJ1-1, the V gene TRBV5-1, with TRBD1 matching over 8 bases. The germline V gene encodes CDR1 SGHRS and CDR2 YFSETQ. The V segment lost 0 bases and the J segment 4 bases; nucleotides outside the gene matches: 2. This CDR3 region has 14 residues. The CDR3 loop reads CASSLEGQGTEAFF. In DNA form, the CDR3 reads TGCGCCAGCAGCTTGGAAGGACAGGGCACTGAAGCTTTCTTT.

This chain joins TRBV10-3 and TRBJ2-7, with D possibly matching TRBD1 (6 bases). The CDR3 has 15 amino acids. The germline V gene has CDR1 ENHRY and CDR2 SYGVKD. The V end lost 0 bases, the J end lost 6 bases, and 15 bases lay between the germline ends. The CDR3 nucleotides read TGTGCCATCAGTGAGTCGACATCGGACAGCGGCGAGCAGTACTTC. Translation: CAISESTSDSGEQYF.

The rearrangement joins TRBV3-1 (or the pseudogene TRBV3-2) to TRBJ2-5; D remains ambiguous. V was trimmed by 3 bases and J by 2 bases, leaving 16 bases between them. Germline CDR1 is LGHDT and CDR2 is YNNKEL (reference sequence). This CDR3 is 16 amino acids long. CDR3 residues: CASSHGFERQQETQYF. The CDR3 DNA is TGTGCCAGCAGCCACGGGTTCGAGCGTCAGCAAGAGACCCAGTACTTC.

The chain couples TRBV11-2 to TRBJ1-4; a weak D match, TRBD1 (6 bases). Germline V gene lookup returns CDR1 SGHAT and CDR2 FQNNGV. The CDR3 length is 13 residues. V gave up 1 base and J gave up 7 bases, with 7 bases separating them. Here the CDR3 DNA reads TGTGCCAGCAGCTTAGGAGGGGGTGAAAAACTGTTTTTT. Amino acids: CASSLGGGEKLFF.

V is TRBV5-1 and J is TRBJ1-3, with D maybe TRBD1 (6 bases). Germline V gene data show CDR1 as SGHRS and CDR2 as YFSETQ. V was shortened by 6 bases and J by 0 bases, with 22 bases between the two germline ends. This CDR3 region has 18 residues. The CDR3 protein is CASTVDGPGALSGNTIYF. CDR3 in DNA: TGCGCCAGCACGGTTGACGGGCCAGGGGCTCTCTCTGGAAACACCATATATTTT.

This clone was detected only a few times. The rearrangement links TRBV3-1 (or the pseudogene TRBV3-2) to TRBJ1-5; 9 bases map to TRBD1. This CDR3 has 16 residues. The germline gives CDR1 LGHDT, CDR2 YNNKEL (reference sequence). The V and J ends lost 0 bases and 5 bases, in that order; junction bases with no gene match: 5. CDR3 bases: TGTGCCAGCAGCCAAGATACGGGACAGGGCCATCAGCCCCAGCATTTT. Translating it yields CASSQDTGQGHQPQHF.

In its sample, this clone was seen once. The chain is built from TRBV7-9 and TRBJ2-7; 8 bases fit TRBD1. From germline, CDR1 is SEHNR and CDR2 FQNEAQ (reference sequence). J was trimmed by 2 bases and V by 4 bases; bases with no gene match: 13. The CDR3 has 17 amino acids. As DNA, the CDR3 is TGTGCCAGCAGCTCTCCCAGCGACAGGGGTGCGGCCTACGAGCAGTACTTC. It translates to CASSSPSDRGAAYEQYF.

The V gene is TRBV6-1, the J gene TRBJ2-7; the match to TRBD2 covers 16 bases. J gave up 8 bases and V 3 bases, and 1 base lay outside the gene matches. CDR1 is MNHNS, CDR2 SASEGT, per germline. The CDR3 runs 14 residues. The CDR3 loop reads CASSEGLAGGKQYF. The CDR3 coding sequence is TGTGCCAGCAGTGAGGGACTAGCGGGAGGGAAGCAGTACTTC.

The table lists this clone with a count of one. Its ends do not fully match the called genes, so a read error is possible. This chain uses TRBV19 with TRBJ1-2; the D gene is possibly TRBD1 (6 bases). Germline V lookup: CDR1 LNHDA, CDR2 SQIVND (reference sequence). The CDR3 has 14 residues. CDR3 in DNA: TGTGTCAGTATTCCGGACAGTACGAACTATGGCTACACCTTC. The encoded protein is CVSIPDSTNYGYTF.

This rearrangement joins TRBV19 to TRBJ2-1; a weak D match, TRBD1 (5 bases). The CDR3 length is 13 residues. V was clipped by 5 bases and J by 3 bases, with 8 bases between them. The germline V gene has CDR1 LNHDA and CDR2 SQIVND (reference sequence). Here the CDR3 DNA reads TGTGCCAGTAGTCGAGACAGCTACAATGAGCAGTTCTTC. It yields the protein CASSRDSYNEQFF.

The chain uses TRBV7-9 and TRBJ2-1; 9 nucleotides line up with TRBD2. CDR3 length: 18 residues. Losses at the gene ends were 5 bases for V and 4 bases for J; bases not matched to a gene: 15. Germline V CDR1 and CDR2: SEHNR, FQNEAQ (reference sequence). The CDR3 reads CASSPRLGLAQPYNEQFF. Here the CDR3 DNA reads TGTGCCAGCAGCCCTCGGCTTGGACTAGCGCAACCTTACAATGAGCAGTTCTTC.

The genes are TRBV19 and TRBJ2-3, with 7 bases lining up with TRBD2. Unmatched junction bases numbered 6, after V lost 5 bases and J lost 1 base. Germline loops: CDR1 LNHDA, CDR2 SQIVND (reference sequence). The CDR3 covers 15 residues. CDR3 loop: CASSWGGSGTDTQYF. DNA of the CDR3: TGTGCCAGTAGTTGGGGCGGGAGCGGCACAGATACGCAGTATTTT.

V and J are TRBV7-2 and TRBJ1-3; 9 bases agree with TRBD1. CDR1 and CDR2 from the germline V gene are SGHTA and FQGNSA. The CDR3 is made up of 14 amino acids. Trimming removed 6 bases from V and 4 bases from J; junction bases left unmatched: 4. The CDR3 region is CASRRTGGGNTIYF. The CDR3 DNA sequence: TGTGCCAGCAGGCGTACAGGGGGCGGAAACACCATATATTTT.

The rearrangement uses TRBV2 and TRBJ2-7; TRBD1 agrees at 9 bases. Germline assignment: CDR1 SNHLY and CDR2 FYNNEI. The V and J ends lost 10 bases and 3 bases, in that order; junction bases with no gene match: 7. The CDR3 is made up of 13 amino acids. The chain's CDR3 is CAITGTGIYEQYF. The CDR3 bases are TGTGCCATTACCGGGACAGGGATCTACGAGCAGTACTTC.

The chain has TRBV28 and TRBJ2-1, with TRBD1 identical over 10 bases. Trimming cost V 6 bases and J 9 bases; bases outside gene matches: 5. Per the germline V gene, CDR1 is MDHEN and CDR2 is SYDVKM. The CDR3 sequence is 13 residues long. The CDR3 protein is CASRWGQGSEQFF. The DNA for the CDR3 is TGTGCCAGCAGGTGGGGACAGGGGAGTGAGCAGTTCTTC. Based on the CDR3 plus reference TRBV28 and TRBJ2-1, the full variable domain is DVKVTQSSRYLVKRTGEKVFLECVQDMDHENMFWYRQDPGLGLRLIYFSYDVKMKEKGDIPEGYSVSREKKERFSLILESASTNQTSMYLCASRWGQGSEQFFGPGTRLTVL.

The rearrangement uses TRBV7-9 and TRBJ2-7; the match to TRBD2 covers 7 bases. This CDR3 has 15 residues. The V and J ends lost 5 bases and 1 base, in that order; junction bases with no gene match: 8. Germline loops: CDR1 SEHNR, CDR2 FQNEAQ (reference sequence). The CDR3 sequence is CASSPAGAGSYEQYF. CDR3 DNA: TGTGCCAGCAGCCCCGCGGGAGCGGGGTCCTACGAGCAGTACTTC.

This chain joins TRBV19 and TRBJ1-4; 8 nucleotides align to TRBD1. Trimming took 3 bases from V and 8 from J; bases not matched to a gene: 5. The germline CDR1 and CDR2 sequences are LNHDA and SQIVND (reference sequence). The CDR3 is 14 amino acids. The chain's CDR3 is CASSMDREGEKLFF. The DNA of the CDR3 is TGTGCCAGTAGTATGGACAGGGAGGGGGAAAAACTGTTTTTT.

This chain's CDR3 is CASSYNRFMGYTF. The CDR3 DNA is TGTGCCAGCAGTTACAACAGGTTTATGGGCTACACCTTC. The chain has TRBV28 and TRBJ1-2; D perhaps matches TRBD1 (5 bases). V shed 4 bases and J shed 8 bases, with 14 bases lying between them. The germline CDR1 and CDR2 sequences are MDHEN and SYDVKM. The CDR3 has 13 residues.

J is TRBJ1-1 and V is TRBV2, with D uncertain. Germline CDR1 SNHLY, CDR2 FYNNEI. V was cut by 0 bases and J by 3 bases, with 8 bases left in between. This CDR3 is 14 amino acids long. In DNA, the CDR3 is TGTGCCAGCAGTGAAGCGCGTAAGTACACTGAAGCTTTCTTT. Residues: CASSEARKYTEAFF.

The CDR3 is CASSQETSGSINEQFF. Written as DNA, the CDR3 is TGCGCCAGCAGCCAGGAGACTAGCGGGAGTATAAATGAGCAGTTCTTC. The chain combines TRBV4-1 with TRBJ2-1; the match to TRBD2 covers 12 bases. CDR1 and CDR2 (germline): MGHRA, YSYEKL. The CDR3 sequence is 16 residues long. V gave up 3 bases and J gave up 7 bases; unmatched junction bases: 7.

This clone was counted a few times. CDR3 protein: CASSHPRQGGNTIYF. Here the CDR3 DNA reads TGTGCCAGCAGCCACCCTAGACAGGGCGGAAACACCATATATTTT. The rearrangement joins TRBV9 to TRBJ1-3; the match to TRBD1 covers 7 bases. Germline lookup yields CDR1 SGDLS and CDR2 YYNGEE. The V gene end was trimmed by 4 bases and the J gene end by 4 bases; junction bases not matched to a gene: 8. The CDR3 is 15 residues long.

The rearrangement uses TRBV11-2 and TRBJ1-1; the D is unclear. Trimming removed 0 bases at V and 2 bases at J, with 10 bases between. Germline-derived CDR1 and CDR2 are SGHAT and FQNNGV. There are 15 residues in the CDR3. The CDR3 region has the DNA TGTGCCAGCAGCTTAGATGGCGGAGGAAACACTGAAGCTTTCTTT. The encoded protein is CASSLDGGGNTEAFF.